This record concerns one TCR beta chain sequence. There are a few counts of this clone. Its antigen is unknown. No clone much larger than this one lies a single base away; base qualities are absent. These data belong to a study of beta chain features in type 1 diabetes (dated by TCRdb to the late 2010s). About the full investigation: Mean age, gender distribution, total cell number and subset yield were not different between patients and healthy donors. A total of under 120,000,000 sorted cells were examined across all samples, and RNA yield correlated strongly with the number of cells per subset. The study compared the TCRB repertoires of sorted circulating CD4+ T cell subsets in recently diagnosed type 1 diabetes patients with those in matched healthy donors. Whereas all 30 or so donors provided naive and central memory subsets, regulatory and stem cell-like memory subsets were isolated from just 8 patients and about eight healthy donors. What the study reported, not specific to this receptor: PCR may preferentially amplify shorter templates, but because patient and control samples were amplified and corrected together, any resulting skew would affect both groups equally. Fewer insertions and more nucleotide deletions at VDJ recombination sites were observed in patients with type 1 diabetes, implying thymic rearrangement abnormalities. Only small numbers of individuals were included in the HLA sub-analyses, which left unresolved whether HLA type had any influence on TCRB rearrangement. Because cDNA rather than genomic DNA was sequenced, highly expressing activated cells could have been over-represented, although no difference in activation and CD3 levels was found between groups. Type 1 diabetes patients showed a moderate but significant shortening of TCRB CDR3 length in all four CD4+ subsets. Naive, central memory and regulatory TCRB repertoires appeared to be more similar among patients than among healthy donors.

All of the isolated RNA was reverse transcribed with the High Capacity cDNA Reverse Transcription Kit, so expressed TCRB transcripts were sequenced. Naive, central memory and regulatory T cell samples underwent deep immunoSEQ sequencing, averaging about 3.57 million total reads per sample. Sorted cells were lysed in RLT buffer, and RNA was extracted using DNase-treated RNeasy Micro or Mini kits according to cell number. To prevent cross-contamination, each cell subset was processed individually, whereas patient and healthy donor samples were processed jointly. TCRB sequences were amplified from cDNA with the immunoSEQ multiplex PCR, producing 87-bp fragments spanning the CDR3 region. Amplicons were sequenced on the Illumina HiSeq platform. The original pipeline was this. Synthetic template baselines were used to correct PCR bias computationally, reads within Hamming distance 2 were collapsed, and singletons that could not be merged were discarded. Reads were aligned to IMGT to assign V, D and J genes, CDR3 length, and insertions or deletions at six rearrangement sites. Within each subset, clonotype counts were normalized to sorted cell number, after which true diversity and Gini coefficients were computed with the tcR R package. The overlap coefficient, calculated on TCRB nucleotide sequences, was used to measure repertoire sharing. The table comes from immuneACCESS by way of TCRdb, which keeps in-frame sequences with V and J called. Part of the clones is missing from these tables; in studies checked, under half for an unresolved V gene and the rest for unknown reasons. Clone size and the V and J calls come from that table; the DNA yielded D and trimming. Counted in this sample were approximately 170,000 clones; 6% to 9% of them appeared once. Roughly 0.5% of the sample is taken by the ten largest.

Per the germline V gene (reference sequence), SEHNR is the CDR1 and FQNEAQ is the CDR2. The CDR3 contains 13 residues, cysteine and phenylalanine counted. CDR3 DNA is the only sequence kept; it has 39 bases, read in frame from the first base. V is clipped by 4 bases and J by 10 bases, and the sequence between their germline boundaries is 13 bases long. A single peripheral blood draw of 90 to 150 mL on average was collected from each donor into heparinised tubes. Naive, central memory, regulatory and stem cell-like memory CD4+ T cells were sorted on a BD FACSAria II using a panel including CD45RO, CCR7, CD25, CD127, CD95 and CD27. A purity above 98% was achieved for all sorted populations. PBMCs were separated immediately by Lymphoprep density gradient centrifugation and were stained directly, without being cultured. So that batch effects would be minimized, each experiment stained and sorted samples in pairs, pairing one healthy donor with one patient.

Material: central memory CD4+ T cells from blood. The chain was built from TRBV7-9 and TRBJ2-2; the D region possibly corresponds to TRBD2 (5 bases align). The TCR originated in a man younger than 35 with type 1 diabetes. The sequenced DNA is TGTGCCAGCAGCTCCGGTTACGGGAAGGAGCTGTTTTTT. This gives the protein CASSSGYGKELFF.